In this sample, the clone carrying this T cell receptor beta chain turned up many times. Antigen specificity is unknown. One entry per CDR3 protein results from TCRdb running MiXCR on the reads. The data contain about 47,000 distinct CDR3 sequences, nearly 20% of them singletons. These data originate in a study of T cell repertoires in cytomegalovirus infection. Turning to the study itself: CMV epitopes in the study were HLA-C-restricted (recently identified) and HLA-B-restricted (well studied). CMV infection and matching HLA type were both indicated by public TCR beta signatures.

Findings and caveats of the study: Identification of carriers of CMV plus the relevant HLA was achieved through cumulative public TCR beta family frequency.

The starting material was CD8+ T cells from cultured PBMCs, obtained from culture after CMV antigen stimulation. The TCR was taken from a human donor in good health (CMV status not recorded). Some clones in this sample may be carry-over from other donors' samples.

The CDR3 sequence: CASSLRGQQETQYF. CDR3 bases: TGTGCCAGCAGCTTAAGAGGTCAGCAAGAGACCCAGTACTTC. The V gene is TRBV7-9, the J gene TRBJ2-5; D gene ambiguous. V was trimmed by 2 bases and J by 2 bases, leaving 9 bases between them. The germline gives CDR1 SEHNR, CDR2 FQNEAQ (reference sequence). CDR3 length: 14 residues.